This T cell receptor (beta chain) was obtained from a study of breast tumors, draining lymph nodes, adjacent tissues. Study results and limitations: Tumor repertoires ranked between lymph nodes and nontumor tissue in diversity, with V and J gene preferences. Tumor T cell lymph node origin was a supported hypothesis, not proven. The data were judged consistent with most tumor T cells coming from lymph node and expanding in tumor.

TCRdb ran MiXCR on the multiplex PCR reads and lists one entry per CDR3 protein. The sample has more than 100,000 distinct CDR3 sequences, 20% to 25% seen once; the top ten hold roughly 2.7%. To note about this clonotype: Its matching antigen is unknown. A single base separates this from a much larger clone, so it may be a read error.

CDR1 is SGHDT, CDR2 YYEEEE, per germline. With V trimmed by 1 base and J by 9 bases, 6 bases remained unmatched. This CDR3 comprises 13 residues. Breast cancer patients provided tissue from their axillary draining lymph nodes. Source material: axillary lymph node tissue. This clonotype originated in a female donor with breast cancer. Some clones in this sample may be carry-over from other donors' samples. This sequence joins TRBV5-6 and TRBJ2-7, with 8 positions matching TRBD1. The CDR3 loop is CASSLCDRGGQYF. As DNA, the CDR3 is TGTGCCAGCAGCTTGTGTGACAGGGGAGGGCAGTACTTC.